This T cell receptor (beta chain) was profiled in a study of tumor and adjacent non-tumor tissue in lung cancer. Overall study context: Histology: 12 adenocarcinoma, a couple of squamous cell carcinoma, 1 small cell lung cancer.

A note on this clonotype: Its ends do not fully match the called genes, so a read error is possible.

CDR1 and CDR2 from the germline V gene are MNHNY and SVGAGI (reference sequence). The CDR3 sequence is 13 residues long. This sample's RNA came from whole unsorted tissue. This non-tumor lung sample came from over 3 cm beyond the tumor edge. A modified ARM-PCR protocol with three rounds of nested PCR amplified TCRbeta. TCRdb itself ran the multiplex PCR reads through MiXCR, one entry per CDR3 protein. The profile shows 80,000 to 100,000 distinct CDR3 sequences, 80% of them singletons. The specimen sequenced was distant non-tumor lung tissue. The receptor's source is a man between 60 and 70 years old with small cell lung cancer. The chain has TRBV6-6 and TRBJ2-2; no clear D. The CDR3 is CASSSSNTRELFF. CDR3 in DNA: TGTGCCAGCAGTTCTTCTAACACCCGGGAGCTGTTTTTT.